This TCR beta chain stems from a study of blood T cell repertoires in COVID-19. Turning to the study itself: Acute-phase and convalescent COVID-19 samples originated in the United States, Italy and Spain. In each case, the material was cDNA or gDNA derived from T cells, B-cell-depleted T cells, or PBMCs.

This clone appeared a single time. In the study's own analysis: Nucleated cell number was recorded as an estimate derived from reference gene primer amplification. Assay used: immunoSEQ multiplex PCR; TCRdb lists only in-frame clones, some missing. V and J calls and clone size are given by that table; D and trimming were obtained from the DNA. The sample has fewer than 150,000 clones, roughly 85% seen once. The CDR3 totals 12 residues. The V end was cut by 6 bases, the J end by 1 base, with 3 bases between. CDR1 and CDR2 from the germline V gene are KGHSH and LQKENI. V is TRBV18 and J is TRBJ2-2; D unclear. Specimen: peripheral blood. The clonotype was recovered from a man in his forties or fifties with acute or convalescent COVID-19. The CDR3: CASSRNTGELFF. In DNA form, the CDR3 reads TGTGCCAGCTCTCGGAACACCGGGGAGCTGTTTTTT.